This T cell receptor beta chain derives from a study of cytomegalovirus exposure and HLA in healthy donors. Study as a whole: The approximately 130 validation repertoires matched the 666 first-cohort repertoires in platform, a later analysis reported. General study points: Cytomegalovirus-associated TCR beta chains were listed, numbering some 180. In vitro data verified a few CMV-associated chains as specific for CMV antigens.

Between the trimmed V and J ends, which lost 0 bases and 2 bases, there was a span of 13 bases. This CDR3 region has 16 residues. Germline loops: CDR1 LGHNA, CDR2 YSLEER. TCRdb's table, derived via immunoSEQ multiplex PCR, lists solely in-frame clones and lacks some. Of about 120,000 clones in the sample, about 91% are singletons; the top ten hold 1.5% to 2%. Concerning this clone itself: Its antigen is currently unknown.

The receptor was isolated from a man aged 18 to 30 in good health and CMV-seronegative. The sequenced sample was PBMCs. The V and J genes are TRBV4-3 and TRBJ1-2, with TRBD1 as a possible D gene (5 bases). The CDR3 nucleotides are TGCGCCAGCAGCCAAGATAGGGGTCACGTAAACTATGGCTACACCTTC. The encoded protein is CASSQDRGHVNYGYTF.